The clone carrying this T cell receptor (beta chain) was observed many times. No antigen is known for it. This record belongs to a study of identical twins. Points from the study as a whole: Beta clonotypes that were abundant in cord blood contained fewer insertions, a pattern absent from memory repertoires.

TCRdb re-analysed the 5' RACE reads in MiXCR, keeping a single row per CDR3 protein. Seen here are hundreds of thousands of distinct CDR3 sequences, 6.5% to 8.5% observed once, and the top ten hold about 1.9%. These data were likewise used in another study, on yellow fever vaccine responses in identical twins. Turning to that study: Reportedly, twins showed a vaccine T cell response that looked partly convergent and partly personalized.

Material: memory (CD45RO+) T cells sorted from blood. The TCR was taken from a woman aged 18-35 years in good health.

The CDR3 DNA follows: TGTGCCAGCAGTAGCCCGGGGATTACCTACGAGCAGTACTTC. It encodes CASSSPGITYEQYF. This chain joins TRBV28 and TRBJ2-7; weak D call: TRBD2 (5 bases). The CDR3 totals 14 residues. Between the trimmed V and J ends, which lost 5 bases and 2 bases, there was a span of 13 bases. CDR1 is MDHEN, CDR2 SYDVKM, per germline.